The 8 T cell receptor beta chains presented below share a single source sample, sequenced in a study of spatial heterogeneity in lung cancer. TCRdb recomputed calls from the 5' RACE reads with MiXCR, one row per CDR3 protein. The profile shows 6,600 or so distinct CDR3 sequences, more than 5.5% of them singletons. The sample's time point: sample taken at primary tumor resection. Sequencing covered unsorted whole RNA taken from tumor, nontumor lung or frozen PBMC. Here the sequenced sample was normal lung tissue next to the tumor, taken at surgery. The receptors were sampled from a female donor with early-stage non-small cell lung cancer.

This clonotype is deemed medium-sized. This beta chain is a stray read from a library made for alpha chains; its abundance is not meaningful. This chain joins TRBV9 and TRBJ2-5, with 7 bases fitting TRBD2. The CDR3 length is 14 residues. Trimming took 7 bases from V and 0 from J; bases not matched to a gene: 6. In germline, CDR1 is SGDLS, CDR2 YYNGEE. The CDR3 protein is CASAASGYQETQYF. The CDR3 DNA reads as TGTGCCAGCGCCGCTAGCGGATACCAAGAGACCCAGTACTTC.

This clonotype was detected only a few times. This beta chain is a stray read from a library made for alpha chains; its abundance is not meaningful. This sequence joins TRBV11-2 and TRBJ2-7; D possibly corresponds to TRBD1 (6 bases). The CDR3 has 14 residues. V was cut by 5 bases and J by 2 bases, with 13 bases left in between. Per the germline V gene, CDR1 is SGHAT and CDR2 is FQNNGV. CDR3 sequence reads: CASSLGQIPYEQYF. Here the CDR3 DNA reads TGTGCCAGCAGCCTTGGACAGATTCCCTACGAGCAGTACTTC.

This clonotype was seen at least ten times. Because the library targeted alpha chains, this beta chain is an off-target read whose size means little. This chain uses TRBV5-4 with TRBJ1-2; 8 nucleotides align to TRBD1. The V gene's germline CDR1 is SGHNT and CDR2 YYREEE (reference sequence). Losses at the gene ends were 0 bases for V and 3 bases for J; bases not matched to a gene: 4. This CDR3 is built from 15 residues. The CDR3 coding sequence is TGTGCCAGCAGCTTGGCAGGGGGCGCTGACTATGGCTACACCTTC. This encodes CASSLAGGADYGYTF.

On this clonotype itself: Compared with germline, one end of the junction differs, possibly owing to a read error. With the library built for alpha chains, this beta chain is off target and its frequency is not meaningful. V is TRBV28 and J is TRBJ2-5; D is undetermined. This CDR3 is built from 12 residues. From germline, CDR1 is MDHEN and CDR2 SYDVKM. The CDR3 DNA sequence: TGTACCAGCAGTTGGGCACAGGAGACCCAGTACTTC. Residues: CTSSWAQETQYF.

On this clonotype itself: Since it is a stray read in a library aimed at alpha chains, this beta chain has a size that is not meaningful. V gene TRBV2 combines with J gene TRBJ1-5; no clear D gene. This CDR3 is built from 12 residues. Germline V CDR1 and CDR2: SNHLY, FYNNEI. V lost 8 bases and J lost 5, with 10 bases in between. CDR3 nucleotides: TGTGCCAGCCAGCCGGCGGATCAGCCCCAGCATTTT. It encodes CASQPADQPQHF.

This clonotype was seen more than once but under ten times. Since the library was made to target alpha chains, this beta chain is a stray read and its abundance is not meaningful. The rearrangement uses TRBV5-5 and TRBJ2-7, with no clear D. Germline CDR1 is SGHKS and CDR2 is YYEKEE (reference sequence). The V end lost 3 bases, the J end lost 7 bases, and 17 bases lay between the germline ends. CDR3 length equals 14 residues. The DNA of the CDR3 is TGTGCCAGCAGCTCTTCGTTGGGCGGTAAGGAGCAGTACTTC. Its protein product is CASSSSLGGKEQYF.

This clonotype is termed medium-sized. This beta chain was picked up by a library intended for alpha chains and is off target, so its count carries little meaning. The chain carries TRBV12-3 or TRBV12-4 and TRBJ2-3, with 10 bases fitting TRBD2. J gave up 0 bases and V 6 bases, and 6 bases lay outside the gene matches. The CDR3 extends over 16 amino acids. This chain's CDR3 is CASRPQLAGSTDTQYF. DNA of the CDR3: TGTGCCAGCAGGCCCCAACTAGCGGGAAGCACAGATACGCAGTATTTT.

This clonotype ranks as medium-sized. This beta chain is a stray read from a library made for alpha chains; its abundance is not meaningful. The J gene is TRBJ2-6, the V gene TRBV25-1; TRBD1 agrees at 7 bases. The V gene's germline CDR1 is MGHDK and CDR2 SYGVNS. V lost 3 bases to trimming and J lost 2 bases; unmatched junction nucleotides: 10. The CDR3 sequence is 18 residues long. CDR3 DNA: TGTGCCAGCAGTGACTCTACCGGACAGGCCGCTGGGGCCAACGTCCTGACTTTC. Translated, it gives CASSDSTGQAAGANVLTF.